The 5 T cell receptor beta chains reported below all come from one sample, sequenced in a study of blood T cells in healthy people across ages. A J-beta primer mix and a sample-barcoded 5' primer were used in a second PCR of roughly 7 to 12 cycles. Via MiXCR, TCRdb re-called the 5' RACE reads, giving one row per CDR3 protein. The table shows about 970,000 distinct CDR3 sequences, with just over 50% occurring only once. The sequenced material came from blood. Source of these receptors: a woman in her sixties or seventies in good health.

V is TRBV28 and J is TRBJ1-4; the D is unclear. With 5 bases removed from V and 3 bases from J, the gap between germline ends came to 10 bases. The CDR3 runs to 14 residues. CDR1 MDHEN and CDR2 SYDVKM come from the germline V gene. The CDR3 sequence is CASSGERPNEKLFF. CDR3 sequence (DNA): TGTGCCAGCAGTGGCGAACGCCCTAATGAAAAACTGTTTTTT.

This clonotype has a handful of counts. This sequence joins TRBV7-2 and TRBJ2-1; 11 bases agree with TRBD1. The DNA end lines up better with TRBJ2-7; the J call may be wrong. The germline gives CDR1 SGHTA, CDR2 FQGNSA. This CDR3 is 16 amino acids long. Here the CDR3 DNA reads TGTGCCAGCAGCCAGAACCCGGGAGGGACAGGGGGCGAGCAGTACTTC. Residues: CASSQNPGGTGGEQYF.

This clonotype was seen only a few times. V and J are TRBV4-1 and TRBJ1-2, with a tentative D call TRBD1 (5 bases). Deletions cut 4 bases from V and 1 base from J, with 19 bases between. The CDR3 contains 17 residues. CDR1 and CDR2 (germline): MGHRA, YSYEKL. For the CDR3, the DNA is TGCGCCAGCAGCCGAACCCGGTCGGACACGCTTAACTATGGCTACACCTTC. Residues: CASSRTRSDTLNYGYTF.

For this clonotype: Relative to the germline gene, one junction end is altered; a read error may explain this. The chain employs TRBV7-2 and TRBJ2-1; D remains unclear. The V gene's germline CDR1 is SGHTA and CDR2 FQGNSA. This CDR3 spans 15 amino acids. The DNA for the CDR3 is TGTGCCAGCAGCTTTGCCAGCAGCCCGAGGAATGAACAGTTCTTC. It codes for CASSFASSPRNEQFF.

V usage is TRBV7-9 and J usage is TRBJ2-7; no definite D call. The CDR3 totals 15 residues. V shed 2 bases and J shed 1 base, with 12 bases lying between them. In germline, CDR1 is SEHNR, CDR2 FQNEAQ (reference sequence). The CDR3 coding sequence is TGTGCCAGCAGCTTAAGGCTGGGCTTATCCTACGAGCAGTACTTC. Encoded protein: CASSLRLGLSYEQYF.